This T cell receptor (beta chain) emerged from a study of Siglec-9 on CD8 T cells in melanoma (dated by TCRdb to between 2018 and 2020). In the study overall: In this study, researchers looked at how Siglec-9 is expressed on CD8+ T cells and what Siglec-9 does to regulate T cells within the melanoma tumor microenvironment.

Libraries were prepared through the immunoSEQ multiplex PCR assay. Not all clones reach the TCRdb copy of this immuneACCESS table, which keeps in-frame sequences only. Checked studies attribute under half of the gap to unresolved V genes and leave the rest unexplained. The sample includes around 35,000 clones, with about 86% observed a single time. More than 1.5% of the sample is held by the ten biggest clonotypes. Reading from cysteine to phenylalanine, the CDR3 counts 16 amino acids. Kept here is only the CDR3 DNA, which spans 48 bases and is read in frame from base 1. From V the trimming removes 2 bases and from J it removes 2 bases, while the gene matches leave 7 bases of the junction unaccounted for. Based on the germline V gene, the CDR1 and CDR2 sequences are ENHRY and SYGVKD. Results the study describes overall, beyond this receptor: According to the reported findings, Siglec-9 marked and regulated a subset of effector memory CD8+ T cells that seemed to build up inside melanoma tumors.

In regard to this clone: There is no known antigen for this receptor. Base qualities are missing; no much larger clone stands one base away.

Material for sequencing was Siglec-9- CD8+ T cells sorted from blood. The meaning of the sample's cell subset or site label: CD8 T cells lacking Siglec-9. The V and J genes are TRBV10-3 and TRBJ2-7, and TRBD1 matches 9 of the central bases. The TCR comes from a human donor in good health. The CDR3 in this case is CAISEIKDRGPYEQYF. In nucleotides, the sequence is TGTGCCATCAGTGAGATAAAGGACAGGGGCCCCTACGAGCAGTACTTC.